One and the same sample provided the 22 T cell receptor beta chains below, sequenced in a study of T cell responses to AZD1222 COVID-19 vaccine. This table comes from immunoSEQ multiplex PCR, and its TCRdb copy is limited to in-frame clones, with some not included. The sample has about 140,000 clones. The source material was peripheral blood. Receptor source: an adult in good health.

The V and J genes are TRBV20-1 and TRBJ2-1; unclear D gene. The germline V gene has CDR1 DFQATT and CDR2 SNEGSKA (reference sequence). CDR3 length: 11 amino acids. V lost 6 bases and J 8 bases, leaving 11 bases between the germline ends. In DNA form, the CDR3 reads TGCAGTGCCCAGGATGCGTATGAGCAGTTCTTC. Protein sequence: CSAQDAYEQFF.

CDR3 bases: TGTGCCAGCAGATTCAGTGCGGGCTCCTACGAGCAGTACTTC. It encodes CASRFSAGSYEQYF. The gene calls are TRBV6-5 and TRBJ2-7, with a possible D match to TRBD2 (5 bases). V dropped 6 bases and J dropped 0 bases, with 12 bases sitting between them. Germline values: CDR1 MNHEY, CDR2 SVGAGI. The CDR3 runs 14 residues.

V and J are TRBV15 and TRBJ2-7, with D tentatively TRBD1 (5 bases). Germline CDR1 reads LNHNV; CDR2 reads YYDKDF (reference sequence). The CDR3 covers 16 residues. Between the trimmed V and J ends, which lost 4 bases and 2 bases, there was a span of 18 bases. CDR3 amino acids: CATSTPLQGHPYEQYF. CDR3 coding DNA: TGTGCCACCAGCACCCCCCTCCAGGGTCACCCCTACGAGCAGTACTTC. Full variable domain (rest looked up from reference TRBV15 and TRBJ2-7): DAMVIQNPRYQVTQFGKPVTLSCSQTLNHNVMYWYQQKSSQAPKLLFHYYDKDFNNEADTPDNFQSRRPNTSFCFLDIRSPGLGDTAMYLCATSTPLQGHPYEQYFGPGTRLTVT.

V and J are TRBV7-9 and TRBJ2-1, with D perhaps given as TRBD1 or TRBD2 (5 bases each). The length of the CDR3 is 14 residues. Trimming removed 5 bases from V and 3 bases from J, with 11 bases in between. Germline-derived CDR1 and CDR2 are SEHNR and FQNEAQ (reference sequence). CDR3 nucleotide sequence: TGTGCCAGCAGCCGGGACCTGATCTACAATGAGCAGTTCTTC. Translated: CASSRDLIYNEQFF.

This chain's CDR3 is CASSQGQGAPTDTQYF. The DNA of the CDR3 is TGTGCCAGCAGCCAAGGACAGGGTGCCCCCACAGATACGCAGTATTTT. The chain couples TRBV6-7 to TRBJ2-3, with 8 bases lining up with TRBD1. TRBV6-7 is an ORF; its function is uncertain. The CDR3 has 16 residues. V gave up 6 bases and J gave up 2 bases; unmatched junction bases: 10.

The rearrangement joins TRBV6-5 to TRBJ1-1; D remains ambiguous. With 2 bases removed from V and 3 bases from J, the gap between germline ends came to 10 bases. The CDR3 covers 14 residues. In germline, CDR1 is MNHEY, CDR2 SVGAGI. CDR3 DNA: TGTGCCAGCAGTTACACCCGGGGTTACACTGAAGCTTTCTTT. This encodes CASSYTRGYTEAFF.

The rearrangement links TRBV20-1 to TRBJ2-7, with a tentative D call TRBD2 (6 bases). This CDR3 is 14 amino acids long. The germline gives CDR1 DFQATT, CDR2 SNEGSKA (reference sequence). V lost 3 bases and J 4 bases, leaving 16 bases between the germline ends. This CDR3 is CSASWWRGPYEQYF. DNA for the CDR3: TGCAGTGCTAGTTGGTGGCGGGGACCTTACGAGCAGTACTTC.

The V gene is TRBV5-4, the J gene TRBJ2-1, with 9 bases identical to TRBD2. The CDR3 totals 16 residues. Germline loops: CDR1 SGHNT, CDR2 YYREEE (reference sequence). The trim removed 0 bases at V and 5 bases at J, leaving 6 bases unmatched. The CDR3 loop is CASSLESGGQNNEQFF. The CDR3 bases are TGTGCCAGCAGCTTGGAAAGCGGGGGGCAGAACAATGAGCAGTTCTTC.

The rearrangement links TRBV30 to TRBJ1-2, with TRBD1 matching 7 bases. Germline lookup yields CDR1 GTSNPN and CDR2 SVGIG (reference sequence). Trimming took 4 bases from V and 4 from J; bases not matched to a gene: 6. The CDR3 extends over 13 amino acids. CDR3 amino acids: CAWTGGTVYGYTF. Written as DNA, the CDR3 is TGTGCCTGGACGGGCGGGACAGTCTATGGCTACACCTTC.

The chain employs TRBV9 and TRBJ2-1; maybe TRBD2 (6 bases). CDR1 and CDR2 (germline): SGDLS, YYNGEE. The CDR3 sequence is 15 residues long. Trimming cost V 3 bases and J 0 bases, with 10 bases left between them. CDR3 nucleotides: TGTGCCAGCAGCGCGGCGGGGAACTCCTACAATGAGCAGTTCTTC. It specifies CASSAAGNSYNEQFF.

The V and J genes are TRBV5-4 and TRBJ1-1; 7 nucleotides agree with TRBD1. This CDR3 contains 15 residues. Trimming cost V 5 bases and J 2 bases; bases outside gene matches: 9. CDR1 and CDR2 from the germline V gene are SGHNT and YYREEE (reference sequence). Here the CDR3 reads CASRNRDRVNTEAFF. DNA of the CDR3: TGTGCCAGCAGAAACAGAGACAGGGTAAACACTGAAGCTTTCTTT.

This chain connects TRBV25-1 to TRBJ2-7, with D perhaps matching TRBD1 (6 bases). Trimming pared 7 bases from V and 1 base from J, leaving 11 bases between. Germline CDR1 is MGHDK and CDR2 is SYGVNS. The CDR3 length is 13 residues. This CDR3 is CASIGQISYEQYF. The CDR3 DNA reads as TGTGCCAGCATAGGACAGATTTCCTACGAGCAGTACTTC.

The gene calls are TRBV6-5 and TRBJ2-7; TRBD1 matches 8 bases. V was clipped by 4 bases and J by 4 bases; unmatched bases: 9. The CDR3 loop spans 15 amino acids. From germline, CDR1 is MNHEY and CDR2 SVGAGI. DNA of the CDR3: TGTGCCAGCAGTTCCGGACAGGGATTTACTTACGAGCAGTACTTC. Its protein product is CASSSGQGFTYEQYF.

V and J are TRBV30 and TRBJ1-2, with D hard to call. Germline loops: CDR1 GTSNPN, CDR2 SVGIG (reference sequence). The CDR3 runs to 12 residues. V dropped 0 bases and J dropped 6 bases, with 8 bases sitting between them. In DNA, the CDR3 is TGTGCCTGGAGTGTATTGTCGGATGGCTACACCTTC. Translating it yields CAWSVLSDGYTF.

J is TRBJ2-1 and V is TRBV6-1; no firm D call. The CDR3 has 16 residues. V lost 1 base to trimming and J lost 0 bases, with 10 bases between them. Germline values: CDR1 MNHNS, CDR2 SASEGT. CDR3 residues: CASSEDFTISYNEQFF. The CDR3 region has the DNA TGTGCCAGCAGTGAAGACTTTACAATCTCCTACAATGAGCAGTTCTTC.

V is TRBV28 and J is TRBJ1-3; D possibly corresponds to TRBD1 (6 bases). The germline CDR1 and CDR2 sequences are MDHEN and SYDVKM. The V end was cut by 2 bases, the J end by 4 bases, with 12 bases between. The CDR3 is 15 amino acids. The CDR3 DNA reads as TGTGCCAGCAGTTTAGCGGGGGGCAGGGGAAACACCATATATTTT. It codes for CASSLAGGRGNTIYF.

CDR3 DNA: TGTGCCAGCAGGAGGGGACCGAGCTCTGGAAACACCATATATTTT. Amino acids: CASRRGPSSGNTIYF. The genes are TRBV6-6 and TRBJ1-3; TRBD1 might be the D (5 bases). This CDR3 is built from 15 residues. Germline CDR1 reads MNHNY; CDR2 reads SVGAGI (reference sequence). V shed 6 bases and J shed 0 bases, with 12 bases lying between them.

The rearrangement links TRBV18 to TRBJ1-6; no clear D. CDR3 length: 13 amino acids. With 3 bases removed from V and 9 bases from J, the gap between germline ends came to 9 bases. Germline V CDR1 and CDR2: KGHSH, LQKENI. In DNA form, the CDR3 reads TGTGCCAGCTCACCCCTCGAGCGTTCACCCCTCCACTTT. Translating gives CASSPLERSPLHF.

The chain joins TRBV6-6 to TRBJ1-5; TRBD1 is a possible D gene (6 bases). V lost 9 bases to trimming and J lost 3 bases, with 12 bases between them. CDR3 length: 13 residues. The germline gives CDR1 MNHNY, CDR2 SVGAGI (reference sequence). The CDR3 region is CASLDRSNQPQHF. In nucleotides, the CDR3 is TGTGCCAGTCTGGACAGATCCAATCAGCCCCAGCATTTT.

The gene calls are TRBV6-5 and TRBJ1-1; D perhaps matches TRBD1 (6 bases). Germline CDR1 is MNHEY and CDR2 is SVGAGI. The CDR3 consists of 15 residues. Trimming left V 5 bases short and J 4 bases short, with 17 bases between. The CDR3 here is CASSKIQGFGTEAFF. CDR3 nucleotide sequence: TGTGCCAGCAGTAAGATACAGGGATTCGGCACTGAAGCTTTCTTT.

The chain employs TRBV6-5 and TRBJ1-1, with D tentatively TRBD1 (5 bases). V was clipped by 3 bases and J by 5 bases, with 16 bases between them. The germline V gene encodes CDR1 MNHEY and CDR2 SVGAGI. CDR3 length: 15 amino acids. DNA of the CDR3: TGTGCCAGCAGTTATAGGGCAGGGTTGTCGACTGAAGCTTTCTTT. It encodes CASSYRAGLSTEAFF.

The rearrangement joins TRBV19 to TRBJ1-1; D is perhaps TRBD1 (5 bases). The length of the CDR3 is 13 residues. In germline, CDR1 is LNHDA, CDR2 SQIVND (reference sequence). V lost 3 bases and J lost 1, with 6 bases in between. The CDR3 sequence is CASSMTENTEAFF. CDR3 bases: TGTGCCAGTAGTATGACAGAGAACACTGAAGCTTTCTTT.